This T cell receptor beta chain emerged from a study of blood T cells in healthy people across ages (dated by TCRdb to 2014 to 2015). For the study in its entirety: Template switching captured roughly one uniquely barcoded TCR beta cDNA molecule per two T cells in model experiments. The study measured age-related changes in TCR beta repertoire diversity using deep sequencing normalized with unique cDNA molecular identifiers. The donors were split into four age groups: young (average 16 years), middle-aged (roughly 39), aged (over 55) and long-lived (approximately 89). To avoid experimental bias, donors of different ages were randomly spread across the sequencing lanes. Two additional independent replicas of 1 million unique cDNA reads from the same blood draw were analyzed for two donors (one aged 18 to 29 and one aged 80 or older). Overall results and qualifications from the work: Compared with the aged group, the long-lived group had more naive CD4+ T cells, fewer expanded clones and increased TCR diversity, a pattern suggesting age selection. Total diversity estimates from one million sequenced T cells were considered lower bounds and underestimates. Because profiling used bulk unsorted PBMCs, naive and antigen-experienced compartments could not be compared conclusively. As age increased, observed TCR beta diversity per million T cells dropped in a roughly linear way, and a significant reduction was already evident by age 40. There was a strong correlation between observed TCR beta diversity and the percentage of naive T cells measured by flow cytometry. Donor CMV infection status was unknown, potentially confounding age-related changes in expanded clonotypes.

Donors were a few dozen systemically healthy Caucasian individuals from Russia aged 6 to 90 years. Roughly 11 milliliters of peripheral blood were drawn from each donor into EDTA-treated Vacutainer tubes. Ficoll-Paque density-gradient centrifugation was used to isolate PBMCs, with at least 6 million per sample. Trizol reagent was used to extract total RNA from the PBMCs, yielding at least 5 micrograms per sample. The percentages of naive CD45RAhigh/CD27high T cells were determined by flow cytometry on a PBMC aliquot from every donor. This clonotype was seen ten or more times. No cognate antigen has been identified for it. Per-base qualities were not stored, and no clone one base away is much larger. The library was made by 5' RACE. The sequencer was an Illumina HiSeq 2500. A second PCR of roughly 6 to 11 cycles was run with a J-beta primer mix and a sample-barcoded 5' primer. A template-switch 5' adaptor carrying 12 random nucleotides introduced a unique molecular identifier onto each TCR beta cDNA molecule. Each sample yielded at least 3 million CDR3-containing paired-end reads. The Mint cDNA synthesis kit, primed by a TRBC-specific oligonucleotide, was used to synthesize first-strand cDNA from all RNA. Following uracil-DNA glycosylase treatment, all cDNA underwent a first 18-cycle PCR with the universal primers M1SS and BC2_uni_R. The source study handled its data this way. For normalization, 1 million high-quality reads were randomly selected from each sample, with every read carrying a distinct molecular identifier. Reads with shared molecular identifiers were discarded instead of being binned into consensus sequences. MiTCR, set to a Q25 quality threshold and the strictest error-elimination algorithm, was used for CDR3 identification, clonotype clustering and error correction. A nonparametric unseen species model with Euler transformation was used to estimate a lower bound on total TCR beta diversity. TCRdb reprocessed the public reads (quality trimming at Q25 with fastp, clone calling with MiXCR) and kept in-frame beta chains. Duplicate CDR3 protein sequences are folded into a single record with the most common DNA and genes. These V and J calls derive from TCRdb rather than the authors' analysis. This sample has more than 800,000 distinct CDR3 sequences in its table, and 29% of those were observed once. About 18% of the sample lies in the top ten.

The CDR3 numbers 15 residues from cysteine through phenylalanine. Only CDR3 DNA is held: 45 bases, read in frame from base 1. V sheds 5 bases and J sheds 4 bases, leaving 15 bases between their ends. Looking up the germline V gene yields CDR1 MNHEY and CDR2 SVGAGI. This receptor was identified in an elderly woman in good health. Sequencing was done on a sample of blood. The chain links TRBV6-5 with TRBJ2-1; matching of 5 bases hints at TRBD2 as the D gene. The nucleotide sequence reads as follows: TGTGCCAGCAGTCGAACTAGAGGTGGATACAATGAGCAGTTCTTC. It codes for CASSRTRGGYNEQFF.